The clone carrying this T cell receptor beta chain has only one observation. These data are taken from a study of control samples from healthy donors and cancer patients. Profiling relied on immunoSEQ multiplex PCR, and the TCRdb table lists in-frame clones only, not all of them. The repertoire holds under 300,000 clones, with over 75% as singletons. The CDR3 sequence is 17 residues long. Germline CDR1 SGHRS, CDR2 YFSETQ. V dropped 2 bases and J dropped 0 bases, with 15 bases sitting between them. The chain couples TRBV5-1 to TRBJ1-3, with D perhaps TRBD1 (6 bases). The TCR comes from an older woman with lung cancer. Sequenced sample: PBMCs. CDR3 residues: CASSFQGTGRSGNTIYF. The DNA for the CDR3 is TGCGCCAGCAGCTTCCAGGGGACCGGTCGCTCTGGAAACACCATATATTTT.